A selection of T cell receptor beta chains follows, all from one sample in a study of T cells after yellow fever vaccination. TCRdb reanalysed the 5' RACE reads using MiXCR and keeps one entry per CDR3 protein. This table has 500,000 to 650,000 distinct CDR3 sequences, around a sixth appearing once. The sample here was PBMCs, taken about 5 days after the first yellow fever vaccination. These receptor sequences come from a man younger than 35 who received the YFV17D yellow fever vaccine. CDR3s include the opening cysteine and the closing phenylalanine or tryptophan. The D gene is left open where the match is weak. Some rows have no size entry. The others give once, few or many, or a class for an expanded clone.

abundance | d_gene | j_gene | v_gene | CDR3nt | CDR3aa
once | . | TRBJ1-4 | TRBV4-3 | TGCGCCAGCAGTCGAGCGAGGGGAAAACTGTTTTTT | CASSRARGKLFF
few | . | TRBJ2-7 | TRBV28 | TGTGCCAGCAGTTCCCTAGGTGGGGTGAGCTCCTACGAGCAGTACTTC | CASSSLGGVSSYEQYF
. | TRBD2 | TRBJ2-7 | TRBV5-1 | TGCGCCAGCAGCTTGGATCCTAGCGGGGGGGCTGGAGAGCAGTACTTC | CASSLDPSGGAGEQYF
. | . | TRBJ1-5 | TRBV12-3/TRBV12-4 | TGTGCCAGCAGCCCACATCCAGGGAGTAATGAACCCCAGCATTTT | CASSPHPGSNEPQHF
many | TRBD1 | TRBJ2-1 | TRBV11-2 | TGTGCCAGCAGCTTAGAACAGGGGGGCTCGAGCTCCTACAATGAGCAGTTCTTC | CASSLEQGGSSSYNEQFF
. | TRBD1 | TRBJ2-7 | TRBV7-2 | TGTGCCAGCAGCTCATCCACGGACAGGGGCTTCTACGAGCAGTACTTC | CASSSSTDRGFYEQYF
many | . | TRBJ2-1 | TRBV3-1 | TGTGCCAGCAGCCAAGTGGGGGCGAGGGAGCAGTTCTTC | CASSQVGAREQFF
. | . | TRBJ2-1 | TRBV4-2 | TGTGCCAGCAGCCAAGATCGGGGCGCAACTAATGAGCAGTTCTTC | CASSQDRGATNEQFF
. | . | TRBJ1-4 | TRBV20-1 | TGCAGTGCTAGAGATTGGGCAGGACCTGAAAAACTGTTTTTT | CSARDWAGPEKLFF
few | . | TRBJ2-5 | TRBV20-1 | TGCAGTGCTAGACATCTGCGGGAGACCCAGTACTTC | CSARHLRETQYF
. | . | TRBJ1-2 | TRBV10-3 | TGTGCCATACCCGGGGGGCCGGACTATGGCTACACCTTC | CAIPGGPDYGYTF
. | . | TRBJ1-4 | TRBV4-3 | TGCGCCAGCAGCCAAGATCGCAGTGGAAAACTGTTTTTT | CASSQDRSGKLFF
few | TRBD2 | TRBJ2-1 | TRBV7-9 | TGTGCCAGCAGCGCCCCGGGACTAGCGGGGAATGAGCAGTTCTTC | CASSAPGLAGNEQFF
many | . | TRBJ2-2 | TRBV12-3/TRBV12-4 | TGTGCCACCCTCTCAGGGGGGCCTGGAACCGGGGAGCTGTTTTTT | CATLSGGPGTGELFF
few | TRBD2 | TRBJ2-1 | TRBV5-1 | TGCGCCAGCAGCTTGGGGACTAGCGGGTCGTACAATGAGCAGTTCTTC | CASSLGTSGSYNEQFF
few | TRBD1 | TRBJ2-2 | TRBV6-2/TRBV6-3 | TGTGCCAGCAGTCGTACAGGGGTCTACACCGGGGAGCTGTTTTTT | CASSRTGVYTGELFF
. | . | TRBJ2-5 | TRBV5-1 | TGCGCCAGCAGCTCTGGACTCGTACGGGGGACCCAGTACTTC | CASSSGLVRGTQYF
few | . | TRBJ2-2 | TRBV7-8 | TGTGCCAGCAGTTTAGGGCTCGAGGTCGCGAACACCGGGGAGCTGTTTTTT | CASSLGLEVANTGELFF
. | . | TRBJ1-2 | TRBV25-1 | TGTGCCAGCCGTAAGGGATTTGGCTACACCTTC | CASRKGFGYTF
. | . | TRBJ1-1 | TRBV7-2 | TGTGCCAGCAGCTTCGAGTTGAACACTGAAGCTTTCTTT | CASSFELNTEAFF
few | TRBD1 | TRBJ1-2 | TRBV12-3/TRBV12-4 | TGTGCCAGCACTCCGGGACAGGTTTATGGCTACACCTTC | CASTPGQVYGYTF
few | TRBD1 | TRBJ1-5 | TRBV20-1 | TGCAGTGCTAGCCCCAGGACAGGGGCTCAGCCCCAGCATTTT | CSASPRTGAQPQHF
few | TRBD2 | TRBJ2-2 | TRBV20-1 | TGCAGTGCTATGGGGGGGGTAGGGAACACCGGGGAGCTGTTTTTT | CSAMGGVGNTGELFF
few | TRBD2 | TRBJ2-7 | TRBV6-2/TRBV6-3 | TGTGCCAGCAGTTACGAAGCGGGGGGACCCTACGAGCAGTACTTC | CASSYEAGGPYEQYF
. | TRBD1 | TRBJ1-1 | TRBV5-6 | TGTGCCAGCAGCTGGTACGGGACAGCAAACACTGAAGCTTTCTTT | CASSWYGTANTEAFF
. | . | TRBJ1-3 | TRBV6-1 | TGTGCCAGCAAGGTCGCCCAGGACAACACCATATATTTT | CASKVAQDNTIYF
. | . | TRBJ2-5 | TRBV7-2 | TGTGCCAGCAGCTCCCTTCCGGGGACCCAGTACTTC | CASSSLPGTQYF
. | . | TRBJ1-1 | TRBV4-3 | TGCGCCAGCAGTCCACATTGGGGCACTGAAGCTTTCTTT | CASSPHWGTEAFF
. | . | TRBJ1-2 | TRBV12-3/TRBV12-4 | TGTGCCAGCTGGGGTGGGGACGTTAACTATGGCTACACCTTC | CASWGGDVNYGYTF
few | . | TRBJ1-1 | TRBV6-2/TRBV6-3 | TGTGCCAGCAGTTACCCATTTGCGGCCTCTGGGACCATGAACACTGAAGCTTTCTTT | CASSYPFAASGTMNTEAFF
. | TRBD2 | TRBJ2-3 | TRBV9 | TGTGCCAGCAGCGTAGTATTGAGCGGGGGGACCGGTACGCAGTATTTT | CASSVVLSGGTGTQYF
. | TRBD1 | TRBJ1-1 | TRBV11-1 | TGTGCCAGCAGCTCCCAGGCGATCGGGACAGTTAGGGGTCCTGAAGCTTTCTTT | CASSSQAIGTVRGPEAFF